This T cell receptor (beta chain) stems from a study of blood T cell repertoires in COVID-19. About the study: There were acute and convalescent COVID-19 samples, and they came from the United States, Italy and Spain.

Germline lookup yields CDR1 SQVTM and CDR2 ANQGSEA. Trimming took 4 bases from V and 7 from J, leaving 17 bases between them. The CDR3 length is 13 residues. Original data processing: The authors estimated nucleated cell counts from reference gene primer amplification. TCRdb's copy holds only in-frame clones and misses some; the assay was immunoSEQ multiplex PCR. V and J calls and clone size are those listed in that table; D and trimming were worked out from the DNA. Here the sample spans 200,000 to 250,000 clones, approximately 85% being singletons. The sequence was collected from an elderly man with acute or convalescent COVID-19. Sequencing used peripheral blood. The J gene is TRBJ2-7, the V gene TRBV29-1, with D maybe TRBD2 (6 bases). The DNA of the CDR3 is TGCAGCGTTGGGAGGGACCGCCGTGGTGAGCAGTACTTC. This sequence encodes CSVGRDRRGEQYF.